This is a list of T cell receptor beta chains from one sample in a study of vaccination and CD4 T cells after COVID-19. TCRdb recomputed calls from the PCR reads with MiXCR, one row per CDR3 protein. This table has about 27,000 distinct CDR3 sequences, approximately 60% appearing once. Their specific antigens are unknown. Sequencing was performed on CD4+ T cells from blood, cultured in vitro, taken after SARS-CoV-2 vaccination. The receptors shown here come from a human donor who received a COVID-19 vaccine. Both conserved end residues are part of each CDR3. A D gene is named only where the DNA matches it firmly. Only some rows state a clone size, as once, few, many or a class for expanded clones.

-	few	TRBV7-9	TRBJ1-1	CASSLGSENTEAFF	TGTGCCAGCAGCTTAGGTTCGGAGAACACTGAAGCTTTCTTT
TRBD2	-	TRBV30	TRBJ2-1	CAWRPPGLAVYNEQFF	TGTGCCTGGAGACCTCCGGGACTAGCGGTATACAATGAGCAGTTCTTC
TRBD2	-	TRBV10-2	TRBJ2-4	CASSGRGLAGGGIQYF	TGCGCCAGCAGCGGAAGGGGACTAGCGGGGGGAGGCATTCAGTACTTC
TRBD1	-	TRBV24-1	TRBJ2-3	CATSDRDRGRTDTQYF	TGTGCCACCAGTGACCGAGACAGGGGACGCACAGATACGCAGTATTTT
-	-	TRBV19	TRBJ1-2	CASKDSLGAHYGYTF	TGTGCCAGTAAGGACAGTCTTGGAGCCCACTATGGCTACACCTTC
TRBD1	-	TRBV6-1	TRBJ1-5	CASSHTGGGNQPQHF	TGTGCCAGCAGTCACACAGGGGGCGGCAATCAGCCCCAGCATTTT
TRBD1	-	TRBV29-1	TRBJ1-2	CSLLTGEYGYTF	TGCAGCTTATTGACAGGGGAATATGGCTACACCTTC
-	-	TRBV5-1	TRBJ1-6	CASSLGVGAKSPLHF	TGCGCCAGCAGCTTGGGAGTTGGGGCCAAGTCACCCCTCCACTTT
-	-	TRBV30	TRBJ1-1	CAWSLGSRNTEAFF	TGTGCCTGGAGCTTGGGCAGTCGGAACACTGAAGCTTTCTTT
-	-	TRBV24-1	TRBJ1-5	CATSDYAGDQPQHF	TGTGCCACCAGTGATTACGCTGGGGATCAGCCCCAGCATTTT
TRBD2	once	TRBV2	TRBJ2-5	CASRRSGGDQETQYF	TGTGCCAGCCGGCGTAGCGGGGGCGATCAAGAGACCCAGTACTTC
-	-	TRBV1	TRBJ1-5	CTSSPFSGTGDDSGNQPQHF	TGCACCAGCAGCCCCTTTTCCGGGACAGGGGACGACTCTGGCAATCAGCCCCAGCATTTT
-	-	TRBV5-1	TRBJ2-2	CASSTGRVGELFF	TGCGCCAGCAGTACTGGTAGGGTCGGGGAGCTGTTTTTT
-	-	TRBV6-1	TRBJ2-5	CASSTPSTGSGWETQYF	TGTGCCAGCAGTACCCCCAGCACTGGGTCAGGGTGGGAGACCCAGTACTTC
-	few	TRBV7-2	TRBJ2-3	CASSLGDSPTDTQYF	TGTGCCAGCAGCTTAGGGGATAGCCCTACGGATACGCAGTATTTT
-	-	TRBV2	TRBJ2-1	CASGQSRGYNEQFF	TGTGCCAGCGGCCAGAGTAGGGGATACAATGAGCAGTTCTTC
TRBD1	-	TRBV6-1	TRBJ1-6	CASTRGQGAINSPLHF	TGTGCCAGCACCCGCGGACAGGGGGCGATTAATTCACCCCTCCACTTT
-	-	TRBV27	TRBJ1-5	CASSSSTVSYSNQPQHF	TGTGCCAGCAGTTCCTCGACAGTCAGCTATAGCAATCAGCCCCAGCATTTT
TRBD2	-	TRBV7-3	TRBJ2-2	CASSLMGSGPFTGELFF	TGTGCCAGCAGCTTAATGGGTAGCGGGCCCTTCACCGGGGAGCTGTTTTTT
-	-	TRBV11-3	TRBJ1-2	CASGPKTDGSSYYGYTF	TGTGCCAGCGGTCCAAAGACGGACGGAAGCTCCTACTATGGCTACACCTTC
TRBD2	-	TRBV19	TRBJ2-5	CASSSRPRLAGGRAREAQYF	TGTGCCAGTAGTTCCAGACCCCGACTAGCGGGGGGGAGGGCCCGGGAGGCCCAGTACTTC
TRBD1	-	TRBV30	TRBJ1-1	CAGLKQGRDTEAFF	TGTGCCGGCCTAAAACAGGGGCGGGACACTGAAGCTTTCTTT
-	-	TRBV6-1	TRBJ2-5	CASKSPGYETQYF	TGTGCCAGTAAGAGCCCAGGGTACGAGACCCAGTACTTC